Below are 32 T cell receptor beta chains sequenced from a single sample in a study of blood T cell repertoires in COVID-19. Generated by immunoSEQ multiplex PCR, the TCRdb table keeps only in-frame clones and is missing some. The data show approximately 150,000 clones, around 85% seen once. The sequenced sample consisted of peripheral blood. The source of these receptors is a woman older than 75 with acute or convalescent COVID-19.

The chain couples TRBV18 to TRBJ2-5, with 12 bases matching TRBD2. The CDR3 extends over 14 amino acids. V was pared by 3 bases and J by 4 bases, with 0 bases of the junction left unmatched. Germline CDR1 and CDR2: KGHSH and LQKENI. The CDR3 protein is CASSPTSGRETQYF. The CDR3 DNA sequence: TGTGCCAGCTCACCGACTAGCGGGAGAGAGACCCAGTACTTC.

This chain connects TRBV30 to TRBJ2-2; TRBD2 matches at 7 bases. Germline trimming cut 3 bases from V and 4 bases from J; bases unmatched to any gene: 11. This CDR3 is 16 amino acids long. Germline values: CDR1 GTSNPN, CDR2 SVGIG (reference sequence). CDR3 residues: CAWRTPSGIGTGELFF. Written as DNA, the CDR3 is TGTGCCTGGAGGACCCCTAGCGGCATCGGCACCGGGGAGCTGTTTTTT.

This chain links TRBV7-6 with TRBJ2-5; the match to TRBD2 covers 13 bases. Trimming took 4 bases from V and 4 from J; bases not matched to a gene: 9. Germline CDR1 is SGHVS and CDR2 is FNYEAQ. The CDR3 runs 17 residues. CDR3 in DNA: TGTGCCAGCAGCTCCCGGACTAGCGGGGGCCCTAGAGAGACCCAGTACTTC. It yields the protein CASSSRTSGGPRETQYF.

Of note for this clone: This sample also contains other DNA sequences that code for the same CDR3. V usage is TRBV7-2 and J usage is TRBJ2-5; maybe TRBD1 (6 bases). Germline V gives CDR1 SGHTA, CDR2 FQGNSA. The V end was cut by 1 base, the J end by 5 bases, with 14 bases between. CDR3 size: 15 residues. DNA of the CDR3: TGTGCCAGCAGCTTAGGGGGGCAGGGCGTGGAGACCCAGTACTTC. Its protein product is CASSLGGQGVETQYF.

This chain uses TRBV12-3 or TRBV12-4 with TRBJ1-1; no firm D call. The CDR3 contains 13 residues. V lost 5 bases and J lost 11, with 18 bases in between. Here the CDR3 reads CASSTGITPWAFF. The CDR3 bases are TGTGCCAGCAGTACCGGGATCACCCCTTGGGCTTTCTTT.

The chain has TRBV20-1 and TRBJ1-1, with D possibly being TRBD1 (6 bases). The germline gives CDR1 DFQATT, CDR2 SNEGSKA (reference sequence). CDR3 length: 13 amino acids. V lost 3 bases and J 1 base, leaving 9 bases between the germline ends. The CDR3 protein is CSASTGTNTEAFF. The CDR3 DNA reads TGCAGTGCTAGTACAGGGACGAACACTGAAGCTTTCTTT.

The CDR3 protein is CASSMGLAGGQGELFF. As DNA, the CDR3 is TGTGCCAGCAGCATGGGACTAGCGGGAGGGCAAGGGGAGCTGTTTTTT. The rearrangement uses TRBV7-2 and TRBJ2-2; 16 bases agree with TRBD2. The CDR3 loop spans 16 amino acids. J lost 8 bases, V lost 5 bases, and 5 bases had no gene match. CDR1 is SGHTA, CDR2 FQGNSA, per germline.

This chain joins TRBV19 and TRBJ1-3; 8 bases line up with TRBD1. The V gene's germline CDR1 is LNHDA and CDR2 SQIVND (reference sequence). The junction had 3 bases not matched to a gene; V was cut back by 3 bases and J by 2 bases. The CDR3 sequence is 15 residues long. The CDR3 DNA reads as TGTGCCAGTAGTATGCGGACAGGGACTGGAAACACCATATATTTT. It encodes CASSMRTGTGNTIYF.

The CDR3: CASSTGQGNNSPLHF. The CDR3 DNA is TGTGCCAGTAGTACGGGACAGGGCAACAATTCACCCCTCCACTTT. V and J are TRBV19 and TRBJ1-6, with 9 nucleotides matching TRBD1. Per the germline V gene, CDR1 is LNHDA and CDR2 is SQIVND (reference sequence). The length of the CDR3 is 15 residues. V lost 4 bases and J lost 7; bases outside the gene matches: 5.

This rearrangement joins TRBV7-2 to TRBJ2-7, with 7 bases matching TRBD2. Germline V gene sequence: CDR1 SGHTA, CDR2 FQGNSA. The V and J ends lost 1 base and 3 bases, in that order; junction bases with no gene match: 6. The CDR3 runs to 15 residues. Here the CDR3 reads CASSLEAGRSYEQYF. In DNA form, the CDR3 reads TGTGCCAGCAGCTTAGAAGCGGGACGGAGCTACGAGCAGTACTTC.

This clone turned up a few times. In DNA form, the CDR3 reads TGTGCCAGCAGTGATTTAGCGGGGGGGCCAGAGACCCAGTACTTC. Protein product: CASSDLAGGPETQYF. The chain uses TRBV6-1 and TRBJ2-5; 11 positions match TRBD2. V gave up 3 bases and J gave up 4 bases; unmatched junction bases: 4. Germline CDR1 and CDR2: MNHNS and SASEGT. This CDR3 has 15 residues.

The chain combines TRBV9 with TRBJ2-3; weak D call: TRBD2 (5 bases). CDR3 length: 16 residues. Looked up from germline, CDR1 is SGDLS and CDR2 is YYNGEE. Trimming took 0 bases from V and 2 from J, leaving 13 bases between them. CDR3 sequence reads: CASSVGLARNTDTQYF. As DNA, the CDR3 is TGTGCCAGCAGCGTAGGTCTAGCAAGGAACACAGATACGCAGTATTTT.

V usage is TRBV2 and J usage is TRBJ2-3, with 10 bases aligning to TRBD2. This CDR3 is built from 16 residues. CDR1 is SNHLY and CDR2 is FYNNEI in the germline V gene. Trimming removed 3 bases from V and 6 bases from J; junction bases left unmatched: 9. In DNA, the CDR3 is TGTGCCAGCAGTGATAAGAGCGGGGGGGCCCCGGATACGCAGTATTTT. Translation: CASSDKSGGAPDTQYF.

The V and J genes are TRBV25-1 and TRBJ2-7, with D tentatively TRBD1 (5 bases). Germline V gene data show CDR1 as MGHDK and CDR2 as SYGVNS. This CDR3 is built from 16 residues. Trimming shortened V by 0 bases and J by 2 bases, and 14 bases separated the two germline ends. The CDR3 DNA reads as TGTGCCAGCAGTGAATATAAGGGTATCAGGGCCTACGAGCAGTACTTC. Amino acid sequence: CASSEYKGIRAYEQYF.

V gene TRBV5-6 combines with J gene TRBJ2-1, with D unclear. The CDR3 is 11 amino acids. Trimming took off 0 bases at V and 10 bases at J, with 5 bases between the two ends. Germline V gene sequence: CDR1 SGHDT, CDR2 YYEEEE. The CDR3 sequence: CASSLGPEQFF. Written as DNA, the CDR3 is TGTGCCAGCAGCTTGGGGCCGGAGCAGTTCTTC.

The genes are TRBV10-1 and TRBJ1-6, with 7 nucleotides matching TRBD1. This CDR3 has 14 amino acids. The J segment lost 6 bases and the V segment lost 2 bases, leaving 1 base of the junction unmatched. Germline lookup yields CDR1 WNHNN and CDR2 SYGVQD (reference sequence). CDR3 in amino acids: CASSENRGNSPLHF. The CDR3 coding sequence is TGCGCCAGCAGTGAGAACAGGGGTAATTCACCCCTCCACTTT.

The rearrangement uses TRBV12-5 and TRBJ2-2; TRBD2 matches 7 bases. The V segment lost 10 bases and the J segment 1 base; nucleotides outside the gene matches: 0. This CDR3 region has 12 residues. Germline V CDR1 and CDR2: LGHNT, FRNRAP. This CDR3 reads CATGGNTGELFF. The DNA for the CDR3 is TGTGCTACGGGGGGGAACACCGGGGAGCTGTTTTTT.

This clone came up a few times. The rearrangement uses TRBV19 and TRBJ2-1, with 8 bases lining up with TRBD2. Germline lookup yields CDR1 LNHDA and CDR2 SQIVND (reference sequence). This CDR3 has 16 amino acids. V lost 5 bases and J lost 5; bases outside the gene matches: 11. CDR3 in amino acids: CASSHGAGTRDNEQFF. For the CDR3, the DNA is TGTGCCAGTAGTCATGGAGCCGGGACTAGGGACAATGAGCAGTTCTTC.

V usage is TRBV7-2 and J usage is TRBJ1-5; TRBD1 might be the D (6 bases). Trimming left V 1 base short and J 7 bases short, with 14 bases between. CDR3 length: 15 residues. Germline CDR1 is SGHTA and CDR2 is FQGNSA. The CDR3 coding sequence is TGTGCCAGCAGCTTAGGGGGGACAAGTACCCAGCCCCAGCATTTT. Residues: CASSLGGTSTQPQHF.

CDR3 region: CASSARTGRTEAFF. The CDR3 nucleotides read TGTGCCAGCAGCGCCCGAACCGGGAGGACTGAAGCTTTCTTT. This chain uses TRBV7-8 with TRBJ1-1, with unresolved D. The germline V gene encodes CDR1 SGHVS and CDR2 FQNEAQ. V shed 5 bases and J shed 5 bases, with 15 bases lying between them. The CDR3 length is 14 residues.

The J gene is TRBJ2-1, the V gene TRBV9, with D possibly TRBD2 on 5 matching bases. The V gene's germline CDR1 is SGDLS and CDR2 YYNGEE. Trimming pared 0 bases from V and 7 bases from J, leaving 17 bases between. The CDR3 totals 16 residues. This CDR3 is CASSVGGLPVGNEQFF. The DNA for the CDR3 is TGTGCCAGCAGCGTAGGAGGACTCCCAGTGGGGAATGAGCAGTTCTTC.

V usage is TRBV5-1 and J usage is TRBJ1-5, with D maybe TRBD1 (6 bases). Trimming stripped 2 bases from V and 7 bases from J, with 10 bases between. CDR3 size: 13 residues. The germline gives CDR1 SGHRS, CDR2 YFSETQ. CDR3 amino acids: CASSLGGWQPQHF. The CDR3, as DNA: TGCGCCAGCAGCTTAGGGGGATGGCAGCCCCAGCATTTT.

The gene calls are TRBV5-5 and TRBJ1-6; 7 bases fit TRBD1. Trimming at V came to 4 bases and at J to 6 bases, leaving 7 bases not matched to a gene. The CDR3 runs to 15 residues. Germline CDR1 is SGHKS and CDR2 is YYEKEE (reference sequence). The CDR3 region is CASSRTGEGNSPLHF. The CDR3, as DNA: TGTGCCAGCAGCAGAACAGGGGAAGGTAATTCACCCCTCCACTTT.

The chain uses TRBV5-1 and TRBJ2-3, with TRBD1 identical over 7 bases. The CDR3 totals 18 residues. Unmatched junction bases numbered 14, after V lost 4 bases and J lost 0 bases. Per the germline V gene, CDR1 is SGHRS and CDR2 is YFSETQ. Here the CDR3 reads CASSPPGQSFPSTDTQYF. DNA of the CDR3: TGCGCCAGCAGCCCCCCGGGACAGTCATTCCCTAGCACAGATACGCAGTATTTT. Combining the CDR3 with reference TRBV5-1 and TRBJ2-3 gives the whole variable domain KAGVTQTPRYLIKTRGQQVTLSCSPISGHRSVSWYQQTPGQGLQFLFEYFSETQRNKGNFPGRFSGRQFSNSRSEMNVSTLELGDSALYLCASSPPGQSFPSTDTQYFGPGTRLTVL.

This sequence joins TRBV25-1 and TRBJ2-7; 10 bases are shared with TRBD2. The germline gives CDR1 MGHDK, CDR2 SYGVNS. The V segment lost 7 bases and the J segment 4 bases; nucleotides outside the gene matches: 10. The CDR3 loop spans 15 amino acids. The CDR3 bases are TGTGCCAGCAAGGACTCTAGCGGGAGTTGGTACGAGCAGTACTTC. It translates to CASKDSSGSWYEQYF.

This CDR3 is CAISEPSRGRGTEAFF. Written as DNA, the CDR3 is TGTGCCATCAGTGAGCCTTCCAGGGGGCGCGGGACTGAAGCTTTCTTT. The rearrangement links TRBV10-3 to TRBJ1-1; 8 bases are shared with TRBD1. The CDR3 sequence is 16 residues long. Germline CDR1 and CDR2: ENHRY and SYGVKD. The V and J ends lost 2 bases and 5 bases, in that order; junction bases with no gene match: 10.

The chain has TRBV4-1 and TRBJ1-5; D perhaps matches TRBD1 (6 bases). The V gene's germline CDR1 is MGHRA and CDR2 YSYEKL. The CDR3 is made up of 16 amino acids. Trimming removed 0 bases at V and 6 bases at J, with 15 bases between. The CDR3 DNA reads as TGCGCCAGCAGCCAAGATGGGGGGGCCCAGGGTCAGCCCCAGCATTTT. This translates into CASSQDGGAQGQPQHF.

DNA of the CDR3: TGTGCCAGCAGTTGGACAGGGGAGAACACTGAAGCTTTCTTT. This translates into CASSWTGENTEAFF. The rearrangement uses TRBV6-2 or TRBV6-3 and TRBJ1-1; 9 nucleotides agree with TRBD1. Germline-derived CDR1 and CDR2 are MNHEY and SVGEGT. The CDR3 extends over 14 amino acids. Trimming removed 4 bases from V and 1 base from J; junction bases left unmatched: 1.

The chain is built from TRBV10-3 and TRBJ1-2; D remains ambiguous. V lost 2 bases, J lost 8 bases, and 9 bases lay in between. The CDR3 runs 12 residues. Germline assignment: CDR1 ENHRY and CDR2 SYGVKD. CDR3 residues: CAISEEVGGYTF. The CDR3 DNA follows: TGTGCCATCAGTGAGGAAGTCGGGGGCTACACCTTC.

This clone was recorded a few times. The V gene is TRBV5-4, the J gene TRBJ1-1; D remains unclear. CDR1 is SGHNT and CDR2 is YYREEE in the germline V gene (reference sequence). This CDR3 region has 13 residues. The V gene lost 4 bases and the J gene lost 2 bases, with 9 bases spanning the gap. CDR3 coding DNA: TGTGCCAGCAGCCCATCCACAAACACTGAAGCTTTCTTT. The encoded protein is CASSPSTNTEAFF.

The chain is built from TRBV12-3 or TRBV12-4 and TRBJ2-2; no firm D call. CDR3 length: 12 residues. V lost 8 bases and J lost 6, with 10 bases in between. CDR3 DNA sequence: TGTGCCAGCCAGCCTAGGCCCGGGGAGCTGTTTTTT. As protein: CASQPRPGELFF.

This clone was detected only a few times. The chain joins TRBV5-1 to TRBJ2-2; maybe TRBD2 (7 bases). The CDR3 runs to 17 residues. The germline V and J ends were trimmed by 2 bases and 4 bases, with 18 bases remaining between them. Germline CDR1 SGHRS, CDR2 YFSETQ. Written as DNA, the CDR3 is TGCGCCAGCAGCTTTATTTCGGCGGGGGCGGGCACCGGGGAGCTGTTTTTT. Encoded protein: CASSFISAGAGTGELFF.